The 20 T cell receptor beta chains listed next were all sequenced from one sample in a study of post-analysis software for immune sequencing data (dated by TCRdb to the mid-2010s). Overall study results and their limits: A handful of TRBV segments, including TRBV5-6, TRBV5-1 and TRBV20-1, were significantly more frequent in patients than controls.

The protocol used for the library was PCR. The instrument was an Illumina HiSeq 2500. To reduce PCR and sequencing biases, unique molecular identifiers were built into the TCR beta cDNA libraries. TCRdb reprocessing: public reads trimmed at Q25 with fastp, clones called with MiXCR, in-frame beta chains kept. Here each entry gathers all rows of one CDR3 protein and keeps the most common genes and DNA. The sample records 430,000 or so distinct CDR3 sequences, 35% to 45% of which are singletons. The ten largest clones capture 6% to 9% of the sample. What these receptors recognize is not known. The specimen sequenced was blood. All receptors come from a girl aged 2 to 10 with multiple sclerosis.

Here the CDR3 reads CASSQGLSGLNEQYF. The CDR3, as DNA: TGTGCCAGCAGCCAAGGGTTGTCGGGGCTCAACGAGCAGTACTTC. The V and J genes are TRBV14 and TRBJ2-5; D assignment may be TRBD1 or TRBD2 (5 bases each). The assigned J gene may be wrong: the sequence end matches TRBJ2-7 better. The germline V gene encodes CDR1 SGHDN and CDR2 FVKESK. CDR3 length: 15 amino acids.

The CDR3 DNA is TGTGCCAGCAGTTACTCCCTAGCGGCGGCGCCGACTCGGCAGTACTTC. Translated: CASSYSLAAAPTRQYF. The gene calls are TRBV6-2 or TRBV6-3 and TRBJ2-7; the match to TRBD2 covers 7 bases. J gave up 9 bases and V 0 bases, and 14 bases lay outside the gene matches. Per the germline V gene, CDR1 is MNHEY and CDR2 is SVGEGT. The CDR3 length is 16 residues.

The rearrangement uses TRBV6-5 and TRBJ1-2; maybe TRBD1 (6 bases). The germline CDR1 and CDR2 sequences are MNHEY and SVGAGI. CDR3 length equals 14 residues. With 2 bases removed from V and 5 bases from J, the gap between germline ends came to 12 bases. The chain's CDR3 is CASSYVQGKYGYTF. In DNA form, the CDR3 reads TGTGCCAGCAGTTACGTCCAGGGGAAATATGGCTACACCTTC.

This chain links TRBV20-1 with TRBJ2-1; D possibly corresponds to TRBD2 (5 bases). The CDR3 has 13 residues. Trimming pared 4 bases from V and 6 bases from J, leaving 13 bases between. Looked up from germline, CDR1 is DFQATT and CDR2 is SNEGSKA (reference sequence). The CDR3 is CSAIGEFANEQFF. The CDR3 DNA reads as TGCAGTGCTATCGGGGAATTCGCCAATGAGCAGTTCTTC.

This clonotype was counted a few times. The V and J genes are TRBV7-2 and TRBJ2-5; weak D call: TRBD2 (6 bases). Trimming took off 2 bases at V and 4 bases at J, with 17 bases between the two ends. CDR3 length equals 16 residues. Germline lookup yields CDR1 SGHTA and CDR2 FQGNSA. CDR3 amino acids: CASSLRPSQRAETQYF. CDR3 DNA: TGTGCCAGCAGCTTAAGGCCCTCCCAGCGGGCAGAGACCCAGTACTTC. Full variable domain (rest looked up from reference TRBV7-2 and TRBJ2-5): GAGVSQSPSNKVTEKGKDVELRCDPISGHTALYWYRQSLGQGLEFLIYFQGNSAPDKSGLPSDRFSAERTGGSVSTLTIQRTQQEDSAVYLCASSLRPSQRAETQYFGPGTRLLVL.

The rearrangement uses TRBV28 and TRBJ2-3; TRBD1 matches at 7 bases. Unmatched junction bases numbered 13, after V lost 9 bases and J lost 1 base. The CDR3 runs to 16 residues. CDR1 and CDR2 (germline): MDHEN, SYDVKM. The CDR3 loop is CASSKIQGYGTDTQYF. The CDR3 DNA sequence: TGTGCCAGTTCAAAAATACAGGGGTACGGCACAGATACGCAGTATTTT.

This clonotype occurred a few times. The chain employs TRBV20-1 and TRBJ2-3; 8 bases agree with TRBD1. The length of the CDR3 is 16 residues. Trimming removed 2 bases from V and 6 bases from J; junction bases left unmatched: 13. The germline V gene has CDR1 DFQATT and CDR2 SNEGSKA (reference sequence). The CDR3 region has the DNA TGCAGTGCTAGACCATGGGTGAAGGACAGGGCGGATACGCAGTATTTT. This gives the protein CSARPWVKDRADTQYF.

The chain carries TRBV2 and TRBJ1-1; D is ambiguous. The V and J ends lost 8 bases and 1 base respectively, with 11 bases between them. Germline V gene lookup returns CDR1 SNHLY and CDR2 FYNNEI. The CDR3 covers 13 residues. For the CDR3, the DNA is TGTGCCAGCCACACCTGGGGGAACACTGAAGCTTTCTTT. It is translated as CASHTWGNTEAFF. The complete variable domain, with remaining parts taken from reference TRBV2 and TRBJ1-1, reads EPEVTQTPSHQVTQMGQEVILRCVPISNHLYFYWYRQILGQKVEFLVSFYNNEISEKSEIFDDQFSVERPDGSNFTLKIRSTKLEDSAMYFCASHTWGNTEAFFGQGTRLTVV.

The genes are TRBV2 and TRBJ2-1; D might be TRBD1 (6 bases). V lost 6 bases and J lost 3, with 18 bases in between. Germline assignment: CDR1 SNHLY and CDR2 FYNNEI. This CDR3 is built from 16 residues. The DNA of the CDR3 is TGTGCCAGCAGAGGGGGATTCGGCGGCCACTACAATGAGCAGTTCTTC. Protein sequence: CASRGGFGGHYNEQFF.

This clonotype was observed once. V usage is TRBV6-2 or TRBV6-3 and J usage is TRBJ2-7; 10 nucleotides match TRBD2. CDR1 and CDR2 from the germline V gene are MNHEY and SVGEGT. The CDR3 is made up of 15 amino acids. The V segment lost 6 bases and the J segment 0 bases; nucleotides outside the gene matches: 5. The CDR3 DNA reads as TGTGCCAGCAGACTAGCGGGAACCAGCTCCTACGAGCAGTACTTC. This sequence encodes CASRLAGTSSYEQYF.

On this clonotype itself: The conserved closing phenylalanine or tryptophan is absent in this CDR3, likely reflecting a read error. The chain is built from TRBV4-1 and TRBJ2-5; the D gene could be TRBD1 or TRBD2 (5 bases each). Germline V gene sequence: CDR1 MGHRA, CDR2 YSYEKL. This CDR3 is 16 amino acids long. V gave up 5 bases and J gave up 2 bases, with 18 bases separating them. CDR3 nucleotide sequence: TGCGCCAGCAGCTACACCGGGACGACGATTCAAGAGACCCAGTACGTC. Protein product: CASSYTGTTIQETQYV.

This chain links TRBV28 with TRBJ1-2; D not resolved. The germline gives CDR1 MDHEN, CDR2 SYDVKM. The CDR3 consists of 13 residues. V lost 6 bases and J lost 8, with 16 bases in between. In nucleotides, the CDR3 is TGTGCCAGCAGCTCTCCGGACGGCTTGGGCTACACCTTC. Translating gives CASSSPDGLGYTF.

This clonotype was counted only a few times. The CDR3 DNA follows: TGTGCCAGCAGCCAGACAGGGTCTAACGGCTACACCTTC. It encodes CASSQTGSNGYTF. This chain joins TRBV28 and TRBJ1-2, with TRBD1 matching over 7 bases. V lost 6 bases and J lost 8; bases outside the gene matches: 9. Germline CDR1 and CDR2: MDHEN and SYDVKM. The CDR3 is made up of 13 amino acids.

The chain uses TRBV29-1 and TRBJ2-7; D is unclear. The germline CDR1 and CDR2 sequences are SQVTM and ANQGSEA. This CDR3 is built from 13 residues. Between the trimmed V and J ends, which lost 3 bases and 0 bases, there was a span of 9 bases. The CDR3 DNA sequence: TGCAGCGTTGAGAACCCGAGCTCCTACGAGCAGTACTTC. This codes for CSVENPSSYEQYF.

The rearrangement uses TRBV12-3 or TRBV12-4 and TRBJ2-3, with D perhaps matching TRBD1 (6 bases). This CDR3 comprises 15 residues. Trimming cost V 4 bases and J 0 bases, with 11 bases left between them. The CDR3 nucleotides read TGTGCCAGCAGTTCAAACAGGGTTAGCACAGATACGCAGTATTTT. Protein sequence: CASSSNRVSTDTQYF.

The chain couples TRBV14 to TRBJ1-2, with D possibly TRBD1 on 6 matching bases. The V gene lost 2 bases and the J gene lost 2 bases, with 9 bases spanning the gap. The germline V gene encodes CDR1 SGHDN and CDR2 FVKESK. The CDR3 totals 14 residues. The chain's CDR3 is CASSQPGQNYGYTF. DNA for the CDR3: TGTGCCAGCAGCCAACCAGGACAGAACTATGGCTACACCTTC.

This clonotype was recorded once. CDR3: CASSLEVIMNTEAFF. The CDR3 bases are TGTGCCAGCAGCTTAGAAGTCATCATGAACACTGAAGCTTTCTTT. This chain joins TRBV7-2 and TRBJ1-1, with D unclear. The V gene lost 1 base and the J gene lost 0 bases, with 9 bases spanning the gap. CDR3 length: 15 amino acids. Germline CDR1 SGHTA, CDR2 FQGNSA.

The chain uses TRBV19 and TRBJ1-2, with no clear D. Deletions cut 7 bases from V and 4 bases from J, with 16 bases between. The germline CDR1 and CDR2 sequences are LNHDA and SQIVND (reference sequence). CDR3 length: 14 residues. CDR3 in DNA: TGTGCCAGTACCTCGGTGGACGCGGGCTATGGCTACACCTTC. The encoded protein is CASTSVDAGYGYTF.

V usage is TRBV28 and J usage is TRBJ1-1; TRBD1 agrees at 7 bases. The germline gives CDR1 MDHEN, CDR2 SYDVKM. The CDR3 has 17 residues. J gave up 3 bases and V 3 bases, and 13 bases lay outside the gene matches. CDR3: CASSFVNSGTADTEAFF. As DNA, the CDR3 is TGTGCCAGCAGTTTCGTTAACTCCGGGACAGCAGACACTGAAGCTTTCTTT.

The chain recombines TRBV5-1 with TRBJ1-4, with no clear D. This CDR3 has 15 residues. V lost 2 bases, J lost 3 bases, and 11 bases lay in between. CDR1 is SGHRS, CDR2 YFSETQ, per germline. CDR3 sequence (DNA): TGCGCCAGCAGCTTAAACAGTTCTCCTAATGAAAAACTGTTTTTT. It is translated as CASSLNSSPNEKLFF.